The entry below gives a single T cell receptor beta chain sequence along with its context. Only a few counts were recorded for this clonotype. No cognate antigen has been identified for it. No base quality information exists; no much larger clone differs at one position. V loses 2 bases, J loses 5 bases, and the germline ends lie 11 bases apart. Taken from cysteine to phenylalanine, the CDR3 has 14 residues. Left in the record is the CDR3 DNA by itself, 42 bases read in frame from the first base. Sequences SGDLS (CDR1) and YYNGEE (CDR2) are obtained from the germline V gene. Per the publication, the time point label means: newly diagnosed GD, antithyroid drugs for less than 3 months. For both TCR sequencing and RNA sequencing, RNA was extracted from PBMCs in TRIzol. The diagnosis of Graves' disease followed American Thyroid Association guidelines. Recruitment of patients was carried out at an endocrinology department in Xi'an, China. Each patient gave about 8.1 milliliters of peripheral blood, collected in an EDTA anticoagulant tube. Ficoll Paque Plus density gradient separation was used to isolate PBMCs, and no further T cell sorting was done. RNA quality was checked with an Agilent 2100 Bioanalyzer and agarose gel, and concentration with a NanoDrop 2000.

This entry is derived from a study of regulatory T cells in long-lasting Graves disease (dated by TCRdb to the early 2020s). About the investigation overall: Newly diagnosed Graves' disease patients had taken antithyroid drugs for less than 3 months. A total of around 35 samples underwent TCR sequencing: around 13 from persistent and some 20 from newly diagnosed Graves' disease patients. Persistent Graves' disease patients were compared with newly diagnosed Graves' disease patients by peripheral blood TCR sequencing and RNA sequencing. The study took place in China and was registered as a clinical trial.

Libraries came from multiplex PCR. TCRdb shows the sequencer as Illumina HiSeq 4000. iRepertoire HTBI primers and Arm-PCR amplification of CDR3 regions were used to construct TCR beta libraries. Before sequencing, the PCR products underwent gel purification. As for the authors' bioinformatics: Across samples, around 58 TRBV and 14 TRBJ segments were identified and used for gene usage analysis of CDR3 amino acid clonotypes. COPE and FqMerger were used to merge filtered high-quality paired reads into contigs. BLAST was used to align contigs to the IMGT TRBV, TRBD and TRBJ reference genes, and CDR3 was defined following IMGT. Clonotypes above 0.1% frequency were classified as highly expanded clones. Repertoire diversity was measured by Shannon entropy, and V-J evenness by the Gini coefficient. A clonotype found in more than one individual was treated as public. TCRdb reran the public reads through fastp at Q25 and MiXCR, keeping productive beta chains. CDR3 protein duplicates are merged, each entry listing the most common genes and DNA. TCRdb, rather than the study authors, made the V and J calls. This sample holds more than 400,000 distinct CDR3 sequences; around 16% were observed only once. The ten largest clones add up to approximately 12% of the sample.

Points the paper makes about the study in general: Peripheral blood alone was examined, since thyroid tissue, which constituted the primary lesion, could not be accessed. More public clonotypes were shared among persistent patients (under 3,000) than among newly diagnosed patients (just under 1,000). Persistent Graves' disease patients showed lower TCR Shannon entropy and fewer highly expanded clones than newly diagnosed patients, suggesting clonal expansion. Persistent disease showed preferential use of TRBV28, TRBJ1-2 and TRBJ2-5, whereas newly diagnosed disease favored TRBV20-1 and TRBJ2-1. Sequencing and analysis were restricted to the TCR beta chain. The authors noted that the small sample size was a limitation that may lower accuracy.

The sample also formed part of further work on T cells in Graves' hyperthyroidism and ophthalmopathy. As described in the second report: Stable Graves' hyperthyroidism was defined as the absence of progression to ophthalmopathy over 18 months of follow-up. Hyperthyroidism patients were aged 18 to 65 years and newly diagnosed, with disease duration of less than 2 months. Any patient with an uncontrolled infection, another autoimmune disease, pregnancy or lactation was excluded. Diagnoses relied on clinical symptoms, serum thyroxine and TRAb, thyroid ultrasound and orbital computed tomography. The TCR CDR3 was subjected to a first round of RT-PCR using the HTBI primer set and the Qiagen OneStep RT-PCR kit. Most expanded thyroid clonotypes (frequency above 0.001) were also found in blood, which suggests that blood repertoires may mirror thyroid immune responses. A model built on a 13 V-J signature distinguished ophthalmopathy from stable hyperthyroidism, reaching 87.88% sensitivity and around 81% specificity in cross-validation and 80%/75% in testing. In validation, the model predicted progression to ophthalmopathy with 60% to 71% sensitivity and roughly 72% specificity, a median of about 6 months before onset. To identify TCR V-J signatures that set the groups apart, the researchers used a discovery cohort of 100 patients, made up of 43 with Graves' ophthalmopathy and 57 with stable Graves' hyperthyroidism. An independent validation cohort of 18 to 20 hyperthyroidism patients and roughly 16 patients who later progressed to ophthalmopathy tested prospective prediction of ophthalmopathy. The 95 to 100 discovery patients were randomly split 7:3 into training and test sets. Thyroid tissue and blood T-cell repertoires from six Graves' hyperthyroidism patients were also compared in the study. After blood sampling, hyperthyroidism patients were treated with methimazole at a starting dose of 30 mg daily, and ophthalmopathy patients were treated with high-dose intravenous methylprednisolone. The libraries were constructed in a second round of multiplex PCR and then size-selected and purified. Paired-end sequencing of the libraries was performed with 100 bp reads on an Illumina HiSeq2000. SOAPnuke was used to process the raw data, with reads discarded if the reads contained adapters or uncalled bases, had a mean Phred below 15, or lacked an exact constant-primer or identifier match. High-quality paired reads were merged with COPE v1.2.5, and unique nucleotide sequences were defined as clonotypes. Clonotypes were aligned to IMGT TRBV, TRBD and TRBJ reference segments using MiTCR v1.1. The analysis included only V-J combinations with a frequency above 0.0001, which together covered 99% to 99.2% of the repertoires. A TCS score was defined as the ratio between F50 (clonal expansion) and ExV (chaos), using BLOSUM62-based TCRdist between CDR3 peptides within each V-J. Welch's t-statistics and random forest reduced roughly 500 V-J features to 10 to 15, which were used in a naive Bayes classifier (R e1071). Sample size was not statistically predetermined, and investigators were not blinded to group allocation. According to the paper, TCR Vbeta CDR3 sequencing was carried out on about 140 peripheral blood samples, which came from 40 to 45 ophthalmopathy, around 74 hyperthyroidism and 17 progressor patients.

The receptor was derived from a man in his forties with Graves disease. Donor details come from another sample of the same person, matched by shared clones. Recombination joined TRBV9 with TRBJ2-1; the D gene is unclear. Material: peripheral blood mononuclear cells (PBMCs), obtained at new diagnosis, from a patient treated with antithyroid drugs. CDR3 reads: CASSVRQDDNEQFF. At the DNA level, the sequence is TGTGCCAGCAGCGTTCGTCAGGATGACAATGAGCAGTTCTTC.